These 22 T cell receptor beta chains were sequenced from one sample in a study of regulatory dendritic cells for organ transplantation. Clones were sequenced by immunoSEQ multiplex PCR, and TCRdb holds only the in-frame ones, with some missing. Among 26,000 or so clones listed, roughly 80% were seen once. The specimen was naive CD4+ T cells from blood. Subset denoted: CD45RA+ naive T cells. Every receptor here comes from a human donor in good health.

This clone was counted once. As DNA, the CDR3 is TGCGCCAGCAGCCGGGACAGCGAGAACACTGAAGCTTTCTTT. Its translation: CASSRDSENTEAFF. The chain combines TRBV4-3 with TRBJ1-1; TRBD1 matches at 7 bases. Germline V gene sequence: CDR1 LGHNA, CDR2 YSLEER. The CDR3 is 14 residues long. The junction had 3 bases not matched to a gene; V was cut back by 4 bases and J by 1 base.

The chain is built from TRBV2 and TRBJ2-7, with D perhaps matching TRBD1 (6 bases). The ends were cut back, 5 bases at V and 4 bases at J, with 15 bases in the middle. The CDR3 length is 14 residues. The V gene's germline CDR1 is SNHLY and CDR2 FYNNEI. The CDR3 spells CASSQQGSTYEQYF. In DNA form, the CDR3 reads TGTGCCAGCAGTCAGCAGGGGTCTACGTACGAGCAGTACTTC.

The chain recombines TRBV6-5 with TRBJ2-5; D is perhaps TRBD2 (5 bases). V lost 2 bases to trimming and J lost 5 bases, with 12 bases between them. The CDR3 extends over 14 amino acids. Germline CDR1 and CDR2: MNHEY and SVGAGI. The DNA for the CDR3 is TGTGCCAGCAGTTACCTACGCGGGCGGGAGACCCAGTACTTC. This sequence encodes CASSYLRGRETQYF.

The chain uses TRBV7-2 and TRBJ1-3; 7 positions agree with TRBD1. The CDR3 is 16 residues long. Trimming cost V 3 bases and J 1 base; bases outside gene matches: 6. Germline loops: CDR1 SGHTA, CDR2 FQGNSA. The CDR3 nucleotides read TGTGCCAGCAGCTTGGTTCCCAGGGGGTCTGGAAACACCATATATTTT. Translating gives CASSLVPRGSGNTIYF.

The chain is built from TRBV18 and TRBJ1-5; D is perhaps TRBD1 (5 bases). V lost 5 bases and J lost 4, with 18 bases in between. The germline gives CDR1 KGHSH, CDR2 LQKENI. The CDR3 sequence is 16 residues long. CDR3 residues: CASSYQAGWGNQPQHF. The CDR3 DNA sequence: TGTGCCAGCTCATACCAGGCGGGGTGGGGGAATCAGCCCCAGCATTTT.

V and J are TRBV29-1 and TRBJ2-1, with TRBD1 as a possible D gene (6 bases). CDR1 is SQVTM, CDR2 ANQGSEA, per germline. V gave up 1 base and J gave up 7 bases, with 14 bases separating them. This CDR3 is 14 amino acids long. CDR3 coding DNA: TGCAGCGTTGAAGGGACAGTCACTGTAAATGAGCAGTTCTTC. It yields the protein CSVEGTVTVNEQFF.

This chain links TRBV2 with TRBJ1-3, with D possibly TRBD1 on 6 matching bases. The CDR3 is 16 amino acids. With 7 bases removed from V and 0 bases from J, the gap between germline ends came to 16 bases. Germline CDR1 reads SNHLY; CDR2 reads FYNNEI. CDR3 sequence reads: CASNTEQGYSGNTIYF. The CDR3 bases are TGTGCCAGCAACACCGAACAGGGATACTCTGGAAACACCATATATTTT.

Points on this clone: An end of the junction differs from the germline gene, which may be a read error. The chain couples TRBV2 to TRBJ1-2, with 9 bases lining up with TRBD1. CDR1 is SNHLY and CDR2 is FYNNEI in the germline V gene. This CDR3 spans 12 amino acids. The CDR3 region has the DNA TGTGCCAGCAGTGCTGACAGGGGGGACAATAACTTC. It is translated as CASSADRGDNNF.

In its sample, this clone was seen a few times. The chain joins TRBV7-2 to TRBJ1-2; 8 bases match TRBD1. After removal of 5 bases from V and 9 bases from J, the junction contained 8 bases not matched to a gene. CDR1 and CDR2 (germline): SGHTA, FQGNSA. This CDR3 is built from 13 residues. The CDR3 is CASSVTRQGRYTF. CDR3 DNA sequence: TGTGCCAGCAGCGTAACCCGACAGGGGCGCTACACCTTC.

The J gene is TRBJ2-7, the V gene TRBV7-9; a weak D match, TRBD1 (6 bases). Germline V lookup: CDR1 SEHNR, CDR2 FQNEAQ (reference sequence). The CDR3 consists of 12 residues. V was cut by 4 bases and J by 6 bases, with 10 bases left in between. DNA of the CDR3: TGTGCCAGCAGCTCCCAGGGGATCGAGCAGTACTTC. Protein sequence: CASSSQGIEQYF.

The V call is TRBV5-4, the J call TRBJ2-3, with D possibly being TRBD2 (6 bases). The germline CDR1 and CDR2 sequences are SGHNT and YYREEE (reference sequence). V lost 6 bases, J lost 1 base, and 12 bases lay in between. The CDR3 contains 14 residues. The CDR3 nucleotides are TGTGCCAGCACCCCATGGGGGGGCACAGATACGCAGTATTTT. It is translated as CASTPWGGTDTQYF.

The genes are TRBV7-9 and TRBJ1-2; D perhaps matches TRBD1 (5 bases). CDR3 length: 16 residues. The germline V and J ends were trimmed by 0 bases and 7 bases, with 18 bases remaining between them. Germline V CDR1 and CDR2: SEHNR, FQNEAQ (reference sequence). The CDR3 nucleotides are TGTGCCAGCAGCTTAGCGCCGGCGACAGTCGAACGTGGCTACACCTTC. Translated, it gives CASSLAPATVERGYTF.

In its sample, this clone was seen once. The gene calls are TRBV18 and TRBJ1-6; possibly TRBD1 for D (6 bases). V lost 6 bases and J 4 bases, leaving 13 bases between the germline ends. The CDR3 sequence is 15 residues long. Germline values: CDR1 KGHSH, CDR2 LQKENI. The CDR3 region has the DNA TGTGCCAGCTCGCTCGGACAGAGTTATAATTCACCCCTCCACTTT. Translation: CASSLGQSYNSPLHF.

The gene calls are TRBV2 and TRBJ2-1; the D gene is possibly TRBD2 (5 bases). Germline V gene sequence: CDR1 SNHLY, CDR2 FYNNEI. The CDR3 runs 14 residues. Trimming shortened V by 5 bases and J by 3 bases, and 11 bases separated the two germline ends. The chain's CDR3 is CASSSGGNYNEQFF. The DNA of the CDR3 is TGTGCCAGCAGTAGCGGAGGTAACTACAATGAGCAGTTCTTC.

This chain's CDR3 is CASSEKPHRYNEQFF. CDR3 bases: TGTGCCAGCAGCGAAAAACCCCACAGGTACAATGAGCAGTTCTTC. V usage is TRBV5-4 and J usage is TRBJ2-1; perhaps TRBD1 as D (5 bases). In germline, CDR1 is SGHNT, CDR2 YYREEE (reference sequence). Trimming took 4 bases from V and 4 from J, leaving 15 bases between them. The CDR3 extends over 15 amino acids.

The chain is built from TRBV19 and TRBJ1-6; D may be TRBD1 (6 bases). Trimming removed 6 bases at V and 6 bases at J, with 21 bases between. Germline assignment: CDR1 LNHDA and CDR2 SQIVND (reference sequence). The CDR3 is 17 amino acids. DNA for the CDR3: TGTGCCAGTAGCCGGCGTAGGGACACCCTATTTAATTCACCCCTCCACTTT. Translated: CASSRRRDTLFNSPLHF.

The chain joins TRBV11-2 to TRBJ2-7; 7 bases are a match to TRBD1. The ends lost 1 base at V and 2 bases at J; junction bases unmatched: 5. The CDR3 spans 15 residues. CDR1 is SGHAT, CDR2 FQNNGV, per germline. In nucleotides, the CDR3 is TGTGCCAGCAGCTTAGTAGAGACAGGGACCTACGAGCAGTACTTC. As protein: CASSLVETGTYEQYF. Combining the CDR3 with reference TRBV11-2 and TRBJ2-7 gives the whole variable domain EAGVAQSPRYKIIEKRQSVAFWCNPISGHATLYWYQQILGQGPKLLIQFQNNGVVDDSQLPKDRFSAERLKGVDSTLKIQPAKLEDSAVYLCASSLVETGTYEQYFGPGTRLTVT.

The V gene is TRBV5-4, the J gene TRBJ2-3, with TRBD2 matching over 9 bases. The CDR3 spans 16 residues. Germline CDR1 and CDR2: SGHNT and YYREEE (reference sequence). Losses at the gene ends were 0 bases for V and 1 base for J; bases not matched to a gene: 3. Written as DNA, the CDR3 is TGTGCCAGCAGCTTGGGGCGGGGGGGAGGCACAGATACGCAGTATTTT. It translates to CASSLGRGGGTDTQYF.

CDR3 DNA: TGTGCCAGCAGCTTAAATGAGGACAATGAGCAGTTCTTC. Residues: CASSLNEDNEQFF. J is TRBJ2-1 and V is TRBV7-3; D ambiguous. The CDR3 runs 13 residues. Trimming took off 1 base at V and 5 bases at J, with 6 bases between the two ends. Germline CDR1 SGHTA, CDR2 FQGTGA. Full variable domain (remainder filled in from reference TRBV7-3 and TRBJ2-1): GAGVSQTPSNKVTEKGKYVELRCDPISGHTALYWYRQSLGQGPEFLIYFQGTGAADDSGLPNDRFFAVRPEGSVSTLKIQRTERGDSAVYLCASSLNEDNEQFFGPGTRLTVL.

The chain couples TRBV5-1 to TRBJ2-3, with D perhaps TRBD1 (5 bases). V was cut by 4 bases and J by 0 bases, with 12 bases left in between. Per the germline V gene, CDR1 is SGHRS and CDR2 is YFSETQ. This CDR3 is 15 amino acids long. The CDR3: CASSPTGSSTDTQYF. The CDR3 DNA follows: TGCGCCAGCAGCCCAACAGGCTCTAGCACAGATACGCAGTATTTT. The entire variable domain, with the rest obtained from reference TRBV5-1 and TRBJ2-3, is as follows: KAGVTQTPRYLIKTRGQQVTLSCSPISGHRSVSWYQQTPGQGLQFLFEYFSETQRNKGNFPGRFSGRQFSNSRSEMNVSTLELGDSALYLCASSPTGSSTDTQYFGPGTRLTVL.

The rearrangement uses TRBV5-6 and TRBJ1-1; the D is unclear. V gave up 5 bases and J gave up 11 bases, with 16 bases separating them. Germline V CDR1 and CDR2: SGHDT, YYEEEE. This CDR3 spans 12 amino acids. The CDR3 region is CASRSGLEVAFF. In DNA, the CDR3 is TGTGCCAGCAGGTCAGGACTCGAAGTGGCTTTCTTT.

The chain joins TRBV5-6 to TRBJ2-1; 8 bases map to TRBD2. Germline assignment: CDR1 SGHDT and CDR2 YYEEEE. Trimming at V came to 3 bases and at J to 1 base, leaving 3 bases not matched to a gene. This CDR3 contains 15 residues. CDR3 residues: CASSSGGASYNEQFF. CDR3 DNA: TGTGCCAGCAGCTCCGGGGGGGCATCCTACAATGAGCAGTTCTTC.